The text below deals with one T cell receptor (beta chain). Its target is unknown. This entry belongs to a study of OX40 agonist ivuxolimab in advanced cancers. Whole-study findings and limits: CD4+ and CD8+ blood T cells expanded clonally by week 6 at 0.1 to 3.0 mg/kg.

The germline V gene encodes CDR1 MNHEY and CDR2 SMNVEV (reference sequence). The CDR3 length is 16 residues. The V and J ends lost 1 base and 4 bases respectively, with 16 bases between them. The data were produced by immunoSEQ multiplex PCR, yet TCRdb's version contains in-frame clones alone and is incomplete. The table shows about 84,000 clones, with around nine tenths occurring only once. Specimen: CD4+ or CD8+ T cells sorted from blood, collected in a trial of the OX40 agonist ivuxolimab. V usage is TRBV27 and J usage is TRBJ1-1; weak D call: TRBD1 (6 bases). This TCR came from an adult with an advanced solid tumor such as melanoma, head and neck, liver or kidney cancer. The CDR3 loop is CASSLYYGAGATEAFF. DNA of the CDR3: TGTGCCAGCAGTTTATATTACGGGGCGGGGGCCACTGAAGCTTTCTTT.